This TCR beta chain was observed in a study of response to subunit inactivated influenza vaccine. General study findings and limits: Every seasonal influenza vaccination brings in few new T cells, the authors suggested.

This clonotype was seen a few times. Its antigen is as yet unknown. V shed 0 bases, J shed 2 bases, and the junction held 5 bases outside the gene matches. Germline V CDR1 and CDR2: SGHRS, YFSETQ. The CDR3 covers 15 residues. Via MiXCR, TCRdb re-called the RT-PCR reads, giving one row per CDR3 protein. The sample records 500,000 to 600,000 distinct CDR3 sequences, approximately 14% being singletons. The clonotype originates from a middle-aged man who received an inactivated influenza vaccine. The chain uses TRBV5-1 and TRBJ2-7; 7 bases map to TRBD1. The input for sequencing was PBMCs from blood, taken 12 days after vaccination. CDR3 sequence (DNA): TGCGCCAGCAGCTTGGGACCCGGGACAGCCTACGAGCAGTACTTC. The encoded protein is CASSLGPGTAYEQYF.